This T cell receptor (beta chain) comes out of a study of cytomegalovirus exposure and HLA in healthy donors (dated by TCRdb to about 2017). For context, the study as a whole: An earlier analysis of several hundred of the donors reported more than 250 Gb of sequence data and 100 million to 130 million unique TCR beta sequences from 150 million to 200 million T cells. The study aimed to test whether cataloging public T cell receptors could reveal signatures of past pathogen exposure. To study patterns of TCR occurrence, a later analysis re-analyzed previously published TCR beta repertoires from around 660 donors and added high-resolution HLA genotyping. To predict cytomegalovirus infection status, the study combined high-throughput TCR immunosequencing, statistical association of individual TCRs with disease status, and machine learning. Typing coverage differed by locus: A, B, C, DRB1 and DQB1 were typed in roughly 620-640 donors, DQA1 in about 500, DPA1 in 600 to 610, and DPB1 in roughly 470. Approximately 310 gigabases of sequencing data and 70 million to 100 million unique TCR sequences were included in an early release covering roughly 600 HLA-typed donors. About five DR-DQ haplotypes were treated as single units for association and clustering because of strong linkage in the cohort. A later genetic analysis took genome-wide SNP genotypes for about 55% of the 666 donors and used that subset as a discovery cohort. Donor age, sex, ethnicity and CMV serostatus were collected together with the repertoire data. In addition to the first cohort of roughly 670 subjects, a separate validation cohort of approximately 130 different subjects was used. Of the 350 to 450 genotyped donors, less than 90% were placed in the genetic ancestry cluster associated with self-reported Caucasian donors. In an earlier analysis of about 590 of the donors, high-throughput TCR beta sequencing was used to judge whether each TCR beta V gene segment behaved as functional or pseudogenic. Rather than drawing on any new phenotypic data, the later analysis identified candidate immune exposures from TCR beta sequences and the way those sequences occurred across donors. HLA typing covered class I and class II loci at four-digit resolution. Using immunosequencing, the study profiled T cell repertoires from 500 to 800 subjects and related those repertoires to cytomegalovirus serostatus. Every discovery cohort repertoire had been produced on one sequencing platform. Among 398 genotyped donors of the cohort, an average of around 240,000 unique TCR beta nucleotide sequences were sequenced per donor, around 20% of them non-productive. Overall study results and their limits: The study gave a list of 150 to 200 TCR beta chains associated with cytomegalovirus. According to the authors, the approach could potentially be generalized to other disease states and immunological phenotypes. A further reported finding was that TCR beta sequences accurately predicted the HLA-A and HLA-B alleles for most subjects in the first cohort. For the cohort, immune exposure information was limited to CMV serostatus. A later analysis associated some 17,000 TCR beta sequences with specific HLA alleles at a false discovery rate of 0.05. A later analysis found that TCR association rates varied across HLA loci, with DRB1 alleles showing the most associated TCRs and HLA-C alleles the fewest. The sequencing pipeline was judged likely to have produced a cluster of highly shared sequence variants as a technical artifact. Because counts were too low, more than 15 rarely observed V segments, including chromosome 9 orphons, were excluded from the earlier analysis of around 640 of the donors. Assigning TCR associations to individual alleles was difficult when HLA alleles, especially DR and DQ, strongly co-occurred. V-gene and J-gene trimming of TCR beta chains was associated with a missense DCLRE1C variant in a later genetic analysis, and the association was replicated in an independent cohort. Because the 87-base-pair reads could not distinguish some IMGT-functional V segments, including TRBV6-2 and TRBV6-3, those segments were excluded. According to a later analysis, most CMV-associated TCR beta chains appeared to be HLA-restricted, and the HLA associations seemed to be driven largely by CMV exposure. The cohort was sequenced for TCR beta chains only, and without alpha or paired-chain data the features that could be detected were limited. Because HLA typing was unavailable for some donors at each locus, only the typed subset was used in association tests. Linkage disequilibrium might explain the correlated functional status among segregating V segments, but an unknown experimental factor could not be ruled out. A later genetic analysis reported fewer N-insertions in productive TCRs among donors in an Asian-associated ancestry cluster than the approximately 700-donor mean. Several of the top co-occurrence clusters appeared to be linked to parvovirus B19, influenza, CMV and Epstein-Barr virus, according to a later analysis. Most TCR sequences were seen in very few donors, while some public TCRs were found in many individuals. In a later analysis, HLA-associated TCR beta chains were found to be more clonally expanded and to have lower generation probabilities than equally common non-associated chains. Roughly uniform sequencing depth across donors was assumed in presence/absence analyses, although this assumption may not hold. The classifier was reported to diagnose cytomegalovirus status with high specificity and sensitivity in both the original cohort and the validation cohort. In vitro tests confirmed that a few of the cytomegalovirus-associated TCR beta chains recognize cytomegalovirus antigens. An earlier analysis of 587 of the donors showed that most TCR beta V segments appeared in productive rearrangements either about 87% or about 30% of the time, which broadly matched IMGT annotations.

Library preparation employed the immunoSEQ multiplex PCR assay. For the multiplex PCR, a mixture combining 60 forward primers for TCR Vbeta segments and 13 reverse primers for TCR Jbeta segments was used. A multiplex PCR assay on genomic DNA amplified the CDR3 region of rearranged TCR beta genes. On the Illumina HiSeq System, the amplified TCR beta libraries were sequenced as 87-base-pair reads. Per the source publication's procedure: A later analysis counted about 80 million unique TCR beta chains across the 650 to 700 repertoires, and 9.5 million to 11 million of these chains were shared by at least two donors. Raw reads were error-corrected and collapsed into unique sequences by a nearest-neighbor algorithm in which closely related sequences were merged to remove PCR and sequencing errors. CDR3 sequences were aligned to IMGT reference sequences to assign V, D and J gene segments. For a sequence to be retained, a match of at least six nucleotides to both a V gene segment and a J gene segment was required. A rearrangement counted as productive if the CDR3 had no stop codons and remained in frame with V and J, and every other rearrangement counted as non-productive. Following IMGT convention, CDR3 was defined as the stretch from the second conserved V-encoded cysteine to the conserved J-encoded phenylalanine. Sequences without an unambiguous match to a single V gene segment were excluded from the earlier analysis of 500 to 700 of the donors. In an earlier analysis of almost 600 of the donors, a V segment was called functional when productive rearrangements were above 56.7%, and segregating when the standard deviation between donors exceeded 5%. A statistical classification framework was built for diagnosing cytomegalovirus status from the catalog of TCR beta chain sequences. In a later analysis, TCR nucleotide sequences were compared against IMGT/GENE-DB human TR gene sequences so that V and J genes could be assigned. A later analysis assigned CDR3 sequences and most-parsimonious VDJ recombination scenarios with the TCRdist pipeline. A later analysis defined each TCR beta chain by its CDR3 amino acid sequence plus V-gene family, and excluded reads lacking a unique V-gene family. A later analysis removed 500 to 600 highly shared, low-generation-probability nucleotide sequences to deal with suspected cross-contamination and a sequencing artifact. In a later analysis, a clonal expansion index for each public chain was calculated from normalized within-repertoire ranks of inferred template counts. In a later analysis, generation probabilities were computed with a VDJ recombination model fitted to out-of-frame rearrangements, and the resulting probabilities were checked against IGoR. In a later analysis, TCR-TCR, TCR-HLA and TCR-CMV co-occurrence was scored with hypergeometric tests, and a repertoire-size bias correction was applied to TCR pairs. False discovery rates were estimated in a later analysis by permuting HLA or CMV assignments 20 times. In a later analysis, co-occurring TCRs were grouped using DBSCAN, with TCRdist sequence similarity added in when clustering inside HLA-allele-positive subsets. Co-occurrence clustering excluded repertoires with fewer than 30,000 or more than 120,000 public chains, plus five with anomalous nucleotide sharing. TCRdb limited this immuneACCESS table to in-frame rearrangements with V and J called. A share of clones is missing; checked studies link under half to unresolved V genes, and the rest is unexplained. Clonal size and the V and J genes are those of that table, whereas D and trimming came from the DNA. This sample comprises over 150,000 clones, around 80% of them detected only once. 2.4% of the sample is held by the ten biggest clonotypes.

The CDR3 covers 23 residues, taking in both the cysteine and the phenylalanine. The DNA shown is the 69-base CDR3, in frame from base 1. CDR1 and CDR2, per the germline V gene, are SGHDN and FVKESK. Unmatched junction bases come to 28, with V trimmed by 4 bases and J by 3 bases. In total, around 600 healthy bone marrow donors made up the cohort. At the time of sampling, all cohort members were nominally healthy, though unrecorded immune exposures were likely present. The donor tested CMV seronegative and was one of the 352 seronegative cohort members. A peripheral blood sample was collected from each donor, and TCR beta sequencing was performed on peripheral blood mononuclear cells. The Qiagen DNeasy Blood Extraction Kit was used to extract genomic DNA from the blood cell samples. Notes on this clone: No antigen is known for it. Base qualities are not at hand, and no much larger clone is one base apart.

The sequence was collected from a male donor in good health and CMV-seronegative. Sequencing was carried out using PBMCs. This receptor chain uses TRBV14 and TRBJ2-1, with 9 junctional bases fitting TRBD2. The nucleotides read TGTGCCAGCAGCCTACGGGTGGCTAGCGGGACCTACGAAGGCCTACCCCACTACAATGAGCAGTTCTTC. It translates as CASSLRVASGTYEGLPHYNEQFF.